The text below deals with one T cell receptor beta chain. This record belongs to a study of blood T cell repertoires in COVID-19. Overall study context: Acute and convalescent COVID-19 specimens originated in the United States, Italy and Spain. The cDNA or gDNA used as material had been derived from T cells, B-cell-depleted T cells, or PBMCs.

Under the authors' procedure: By means of reference gene primer amplification, nucleated cell counts were estimated. Assay used: immunoSEQ multiplex PCR; TCRdb lists only in-frame clones, some missing. The V and J calls and clone size were taken over from that table, and D and trimming were inferred from the DNA. The data contain some 460,000 clones, around 87% of them singletons. V was shortened by 4 bases and J by 0 bases, with 21 bases between the two germline ends. The germline V gene has CDR1 MGHRA and CDR2 YSYEKL. The CDR3 has 19 amino acids. Participants were aged 18 to 89 years, lived in 20 to 25 US areas, and enrolled virtually.

The rearrangement uses TRBV4-1 and TRBJ1-4; D is undetermined. This receptor was taken from a woman aged 18-29 years who had recovered from COVID-19. The sample taken for sequencing was PBMCs or T cells enriched from blood (not recorded which). Written as DNA, the CDR3 is TGCGCCAGCAGCCTCTTTTTCCCCCCTATTCAAGCAACTAATGAAAAACTGTTTTTT. Protein sequence: CASSLFFPPIQATNEKLFF.